A single sample gave rise to the 14 T cell receptor beta chains below, sequenced in a study of control samples from healthy donors and cancer patients. The method was immunoSEQ multiplex PCR; TCRdb's version includes in-frame clones alone and lacks a portion of them. The sample has over 150,000 clones, around 92% seen once; the top ten hold 2% to 2.5%. Sequencing input: blood. These receptors originate from a woman aged 40 to 55 in good health.

The chain joins TRBV7-9 to TRBJ1-1; D may be TRBD1 (5 bases). Trimming removed 3 bases at V and 7 bases at J, with 12 bases between. This CDR3 is 13 amino acids long. Germline loops: CDR1 SEHNR, CDR2 FQNEAQ (reference sequence). The CDR3 nucleotides read TGTGCCAGCAGCTTGGGGCAGTGGGGTGAAGCTTTCTTT. It translates to CASSLGQWGEAFF.

This clone was detected a few times. V usage is TRBV2 and J usage is TRBJ1-3; 7 nucleotides line up with TRBD1. Germline assignment: CDR1 SNHLY and CDR2 FYNNEI. Trimming at V came to 6 bases and at J to 2 bases, leaving 4 bases not matched to a gene. This CDR3 is 14 amino acids long. DNA of the CDR3: TGTGCCAGCAGGCCACAGGGGCCTGGAAACACCATATATTTT. As protein: CASRPQGPGNTIYF.

This chain joins TRBV27 and TRBJ1-2; 7 bases are a match to TRBD1. The CDR3 is 15 residues long. V lost 4 bases and J lost 3; bases outside the gene matches: 8. Looked up from germline, CDR1 is MNHEY and CDR2 is SMNVEV (reference sequence). The CDR3 region is CASSSVGQGDYGYTF. The CDR3 bases are TGTGCCAGCAGTTCCGTAGGCCAGGGGGACTATGGCTACACCTTC.

This clone was counted between two and nine times. The rearrangement links TRBV19 to TRBJ1-4; D not resolved. This CDR3 region has 12 residues. The V end lost 7 bases, the J end lost 8 bases, and 11 bases lay between the germline ends. CDR1 LNHDA and CDR2 SQIVND come from the germline V gene (reference sequence). The CDR3 sequence: CASMERGEKLFF. In DNA, the CDR3 is TGTGCCAGTATGGAAAGAGGGGAAAAACTGTTTTTT.

The chain carries TRBV21-1 and TRBJ1-1. TRBV21-1 is designated a pseudogene. The CDR3 extends over 13 amino acids. The CDR3 loop reads CASSDRDDTEAFF. The DNA for the CDR3 is TGTGCCAGCAGCGATAGGGACGACACTGAAGCTTTCTTT.

The V gene is TRBV3-1 (or the pseudogene TRBV3-2), the J gene TRBJ2-1; 12 nucleotides match TRBD2. The CDR3 length is 14 residues. Germline values: CDR1 LGHDT, CDR2 YNNKEL (reference sequence). With 7 bases clipped from V and 13 bases from J, the junction kept 11 bases outside the gene matches. The CDR3, as DNA: TGTGCCAGCACGGTGCCTAGCGGGGGGGGTGGACAGTTCTTC. It encodes CASTVPSGGGGQFF.

J is TRBJ1-2 and V is TRBV19; 8 positions match TRBD1. The V segment lost 4 bases and the J segment 1 base; nucleotides outside the gene matches: 5. CDR3 length: 15 residues. CDR1 LNHDA and CDR2 SQIVND come from the germline V gene (reference sequence). This chain's CDR3 is CASSSRTGLNYGYTF. In nucleotides, the CDR3 is TGTGCCAGTAGTAGTAGGACAGGGCTTAACTATGGCTACACCTTC.

The table lists this clone with a count of one. This chain connects TRBV11-2 to TRBJ2-3; no reliable D call. Per the germline V gene, CDR1 is SGHAT and CDR2 is FQNNGV. This CDR3 region has 13 residues. V gave up 5 bases and J gave up 3 bases, with 9 bases separating them. CDR3 sequence: CASSRPSTDTQYF. In DNA form, the CDR3 reads TGTGCCAGCAGCCGGCCCTCAACAGATACGCAGTATTTT.

This clone was observed a single time. The chain couples TRBV7-9 to TRBJ1-3; D may be TRBD1 (5 bases). V gave up 3 bases and J gave up 5 bases, with 14 bases separating them. The germline gives CDR1 SEHNR, CDR2 FQNEAQ (reference sequence). The CDR3 spans 15 residues. The CDR3, as DNA: TGTGCCAGCAGCTTTCTCGGGCGGGACCGAAACACCATATATTTT. Amino acids: CASSFLGRDRNTIYF.

The rearrangement uses TRBV10-1 and TRBJ2-2; TRBD1 or TRBD2 may be the D gene (5 bases each). V dropped 3 bases and J dropped 8 bases, with 22 bases sitting between them. Germline CDR1 WNHNN, CDR2 SYGVQD (reference sequence). The CDR3 totals 17 residues. This CDR3 is CASSDPTSRGRAGELFF. The CDR3 DNA is TGCGCCAGCAGTGATCCCACTTCGAGGGGCCGGGCAGGGGAGCTGTTTTTT.

The rearrangement links TRBV2 to TRBJ2-3, with 7 nucleotides matching TRBD2. The CDR3 spans 15 residues. With 6 bases clipped from V and 3 bases from J, the junction kept 9 bases outside the gene matches. Per the germline V gene, CDR1 is SNHLY and CDR2 is FYNNEI. CDR3 amino acids: CASSQAGLDTDTQYF. The CDR3 DNA follows: TGTGCCAGCAGCCAAGCAGGACTAGATACAGATACGCAGTATTTT.

The rearrangement links TRBV5-1 to TRBJ2-3; D remains unclear. The germline V gene has CDR1 SGHRS and CDR2 YFSETQ. The V and J ends lost 0 bases and 1 base respectively, with 9 bases between them. The CDR3 runs to 15 residues. The CDR3 coding sequence is TGCGCCAGCAGCTTGGGTACCCCGGGCACAGATACGCAGTATTTT. It yields the protein CASSLGTPGTDTQYF.

The chain employs TRBV27 and TRBJ2-2, with D possibly being TRBD1 or TRBD2 (5 bases each). CDR3 length equals 13 residues. The germline V gene has CDR1 MNHEY and CDR2 SMNVEV (reference sequence). V dropped 11 bases and J dropped 5 bases, with 15 bases sitting between them. CDR3 loop: CASRRGVTGELFF. Written as DNA, the CDR3 is TGTGCCTCTCGGAGAGGGGTGACCGGGGAGCTGTTTTTT.

The chain couples TRBV2 to TRBJ2-1; TRBD1 matches at 11 bases. The CDR3 extends over 12 amino acids. Germline V gene data show CDR1 as SNHLY and CDR2 as FYNNEI. V was pared by 8 bases and J by 9 bases, with 3 bases of the junction left unmatched. CDR3 loop: CASRTGGFEQFF. The CDR3 nucleotides read TGTGCCAGCCGGACAGGGGGCTTTGAGCAGTTCTTC.